This TCR beta chain was retrieved from a study of OX40 agonist ivuxolimab in advanced cancers. Looking at the study overall: The mean age was approximately 60 years, ranging from roughly 23 to 80, with under 90% of participants male.

The table lists this clone with a count of one. Assay: immunoSEQ multiplex PCR; the TCRdb copy retains only in-frame clones and omits some. There are about 79,000 clones in the sample; about 92% occur only once, and 0.45% to 0.65% lies in the top ten. Germline CDR1 is SEHNR and CDR2 is FQNEAQ (reference sequence). The CDR3 loop spans 18 amino acids. Trimming left V 5 bases short and J 2 bases short, with 22 bases between. Source: CD4+ or CD8+ T cells sorted from blood, taken in a trial of the OX40 agonist ivuxolimab. The TCR was taken from an adult with an advanced solid tumor such as melanoma, head and neck, liver or kidney cancer. The chain combines TRBV7-9 with TRBJ2-1, with a tentative D call TRBD2 (7 bases). CDR3 region: CASSPTSRGGGPYNEQFF. The CDR3 bases are TGTGCCAGCAGCCCAACAAGTAGGGGAGGGGGGCCCTACAATGAGCAGTTCTTC.